This T cell receptor (beta chain) was captured by sequencing in a study of CXCR3-negative and CXCR3-positive naive CD8 T cells. General study findings and limits: More hydrophobic TRB CDR3s were found in CXCR3-positive naive cells than in CXCR3-negative naive cells. CXCR3 expression dropped partially after cryopreservation, and most assays relied on fresh PBMCs. Memory CD8+ T cell repertoires were far less diverse than both naive subsets.

A CD45RO-CCR7+CD27+CD95- profile was what naive CD8+ T cells displayed. Turning to this clonotype: Its target is not known.

The CDR3 contains 16 residues. Per the germline V gene, CDR1 is SGHTA and CDR2 is FQGNSA. The libraries of TRB cDNA were constructed through 5' RACE using UMI labels. TCRdb re-called the 5' RACE reads; one entry per CDR3 protein, DNA not given. The sample totals about 130,000 distinct CDR3 sequences. The sequencing input was naive CXCR3+ CD8+ T cells from blood. Specified subset: CD45RO-CCR7+CD27+CD95- naive CD8+ T cells expressing CXCR3 (TNR3+). J is TRBJ1-6 and V is TRBV7-2; the TCRdb D gene call, TRBD1, has no DNA to confirm it. The TCR comes from a human donor in good health. Some clones in this sample may be carry-over from other donors' samples. This CDR3 is CASSLEPGQGYSPLHF.